A selection of T cell receptor beta chains follows, all from one sample in a study of blood T cell repertoires in COVID-19. The assay was immunoSEQ multiplex PCR, and TCRdb's table has in-frame clones only and misses some. The table shows some 200,000 clones, with nearly 90% occurring only once. The sequenced sample was peripheral blood. The receptor source for this set is a young woman who had recovered from COVID-19. CDR3s include the opening cysteine and the closing phenylalanine or tryptophan. A D gene is named only where the DNA matches it firmly. The size entry is marked missing in some rows and otherwise reads once, few, many or a size class.

>.|TRBV2|TRBJ2-1|TRBD2
TGTGCCAGCATTCGGGGCGGGAGATCCTACAATGAGCAGTTCTTC
CASIRGGRSYNEQFF
>.|TRBV27|TRBJ2-7|.
TGTGCCAGCAGTTTATCCCACCGGGCGGGGGCCTCCTACGAGCAGTACTTC
CASSLSHRAGASYEQYF
>.|TRBV9|TRBJ2-1|TRBD1
TGTGCCAGCAGCGTTGGGGACAGGGGCTTCTCCTACAATGAGCAGTTCTTC
CASSVGDRGFSYNEQFF
>.|TRBV29-1|TRBJ2-7|TRBD1
TGCAGCGCAAGACAGGGTTTTGACGAGCAGTACTTC
CSARQGFDEQYF
>once|TRBV11-2|TRBJ2-7|.
TGTGCCAGCAGCTTAGTATCGGTCGAGCAGTACTTC
CASSLVSVEQYF
>.|TRBV7-9|TRBJ2-7|.
TGTGCCAGCAGCCTCCCCAGTGGGGGGACCTACGAGCAGTACTTC
CASSLPSGGTYEQYF
>.|TRBV19|TRBJ2-1|.
TGTGCCAGTTCGGACAGGGGACTAGCGTACAATGAGCAGTTCTTC
CASSDRGLAYNEQFF
>.|TRBV7-6|TRBJ2-2|TRBD1
TGTGCCAGCAGCTTAGGGACAGGGGGAATCGGGGAGCTGTTTTTT
CASSLGTGGIGELFF
>.|TRBV29-1|TRBJ1-2|.
TGCAGCACGGAGGGGGGGAAAGTCGGCTACACCTTC
CSTEGGKVGYTF
>.|TRBV13|TRBJ1-3|.
TGTGCCAGCAGCTTAGAACATTCTGGAAACACCATATATTTT
CASSLEHSGNTIYF
>.|TRBV5-4|TRBJ1-2|TRBD1
TGTGCCAGCAGCTTGCAGGGGGCGGGCTATGGCTACACCTTC
CASSLQGAGYGYTF
>.|TRBV7-7|TRBJ2-1|TRBD2
TGTGCCAGCAGCCTCCGATCTAGCGGACATTTCAATGAGCAGTTCTTC
CASSLRSSGHFNEQFF
>.|TRBV19|TRBJ1-5|TRBD1
TGTGCCAGTACCTTACAGGGGGGTGGTCAGCCCCAGCATTTT
CASTLQGGGQPQHF
>.|TRBV14|TRBJ1-2|.
TGTGCCAGCAGCCAAGCCCGGGGGGGCCCGAACTATGGCTACACCTTC
CASSQARGGPNYGYTF
>once|TRBV19|TRBJ2-3|TRBD2
TGTGCCAGTAGTCCTAGCGGGAAGTGGCTCACAGATACGCAGTATTTT
CASSPSGKWLTDTQYF
>.|TRBV3-1/TRBV3-2|TRBJ2-1|TRBD2
TGTGCCAGCAGCCAAGAAGGCCCAGCGGGAGACGGGCAGTTCTTC
CASSQEGPAGDGQFF
>few|TRBV19|TRBJ2-7|.
TGTGCCAGTAGTATAACACAGATACACGAGCAGTACTTC
CASSITQIHEQYF
>.|TRBV2|TRBJ2-5|TRBD2
TGTGCCAGCAGGTCGACTAGCGGGCTTCAAGAGACCCAGTACTTC
CASRSTSGLQETQYF
>.|TRBV24-1|TRBJ2-1|TRBD2
TGTGCCACCAGTGATTTGGGGGCTAGCGGAGATGATGAGCAGTTCTTC
CATSDLGASGDDEQFF
>.|TRBV27|TRBJ2-7|.
TGTGCCAGTCGAACTCAGGGGCGCTCCTACGAGCAGTACTTC
CASRTQGRSYEQYF
>.|TRBV6-5|TRBJ1-5|TRBD1
TGTGCCAGCAGTTCCCGTGAAGGGGGCCTCGGGCAGCCCCAGCATTTT
CASSSREGGLGQPQHF
>.|TRBV10-3|TRBJ2-5|.
TGTGCCATCAGTGACCCCGGCCAGGGCCGCCAGGCAGAGACCCAGTACTTC
CAISDPGQGRQAETQYF
>.|TRBV13|TRBJ2-1|TRBD1
TGTGCCAGCAGCTTAGAGTTAACAGGGGACAATGAGCAGTTCTTC
CASSLELTGDNEQFF
>.|TRBV9|TRBJ1-1|.
TGTGCCAGCAGCGTAGACAGGAACACTGAAGCTTTCTTT
CASSVDRNTEAFF
>.|TRBV4-2|TRBJ2-5|TRBD2
TGTGCCAGCAGCCAGGAACTAGCGGGAGGGGCGGAGACCCAGTACTTC
CASSQELAGGAETQYF